This T cell receptor (beta chain) is drawn from a study of shared clonotypes between healthy human individuals. Authors' data handling: Filtering differed, since immunoSEQ gave only junction sequences and no quality scores. Profiling relied on immunoSEQ multiplex PCR, and the TCRdb table lists in-frame clones only, not all of them. That table gives V, J and clone size, and the DNA gave D and trimming. Counted here are 1,100,000 or so clones, about four fifths occurring once; the ten biggest clones make up approximately 0.5%. A split of CD4+ cells into CD45RA+ naive and CD45RA-negative memory subsets was performed. Source material: memory CD4+ T cells from PBMCs. Noted subset: CD45RA-negative fraction. The clonotype comes from a man between 18 and 29 years old in good health. Some clones in this sample may be carry-over from other donors' samples.

CDR3 residues: CASGGGTGITGELFF. The CDR3 bases are TGTGCCAGCGGAGGGGGGACAGGAATTACCGGGGAGCTGTTTTTT. The gene calls are TRBV28 and TRBJ2-2, with TRBD1 matching 8 bases. From germline, CDR1 is MDHEN and CDR2 SYDVKM. The junction had 10 bases not matched to a gene; V was cut back by 8 bases and J by 5 bases. This CDR3 contains 15 residues.